The 11 T cell receptor beta chains in this list originate from one sample, sequenced in a study of T cells in Graves' hyperthyroidism and ophthalmopathy. Template material for amplifying TCR beta CDR3 regions consisted of RNA transcripts. HTBI primers drove first-round RT-PCR of the TCR CDR3. TCRdb reanalysed the multiplex PCR reads using MiXCR and keeps one entry per CDR3 protein. The table has over 700,000 distinct CDR3 sequences, around 20% seen once; the top ten hold 16%. Sequencing was performed on blood. Receptors originate from a woman in her forties or fifties with Graves' hyperthyroidism that later progressed to Graves' ophthalmopathy.

A few counts support this clonotype. The rearrangement uses TRBV5-1 and TRBJ2-5; 8 bases agree with TRBD1. This CDR3 region has 13 residues. The germline V gene has CDR1 SGHRS and CDR2 YFSETQ. V was pared by 4 bases and J by 7 bases, with 6 bases of the junction left unmatched. Here the CDR3 reads CASSPTGGVTQYF. DNA of the CDR3: TGCGCCAGCAGCCCAACAGGGGGAGTGACCCAGTACTTC.

This clonotype was observed at least ten times. The chain has TRBV6-1 and TRBJ1-2; no clear D. Looked up from germline, CDR1 is MNHNS and CDR2 is SASEGT. The CDR3 has 12 residues. V shed 5 bases and J shed 2 bases, with 6 bases lying between them. CDR3 DNA: TGTGCCAGCAGTAACCGGAACTATGGCTACACCTTC. Protein product: CASSNRNYGYTF.

This chain uses TRBV20-1 with TRBJ2-4, with D unclear. V gave up 8 bases and J gave up 0 bases, with 11 bases separating them. Germline lookup yields CDR1 DFQATT and CDR2 SNEGSKA (reference sequence). The CDR3 contains 13 residues. The CDR3 region is CSQATLAKNIQYF. The CDR3 nucleotides are TGCAGTCAGGCGACCCTAGCCAAAAACATTCAGTACTTC.

This clonotype appeared many times. V and J are TRBV12-3 or TRBV12-4 and TRBJ2-6, with 7 bases matching TRBD1. The CDR3 is 19 residues long. V lost 6 bases to trimming and J lost 0 bases; unmatched junction nucleotides: 14. In DNA, the CDR3 is TGTGCCAGCAGCGTCCCCCAGGGGGTTGGGAGCTCTGGGGCCAACGTCCTGACTTTC. It yields the protein CASSVPQGVGSSGANVLTF.

The table lists this clonotype with a few counts. This chain joins TRBV11-2 and TRBJ2-2; D ambiguous. CDR3 length: 14 amino acids. Trimming pared 0 bases from V and 6 bases from J, leaving 8 bases between. Germline V gene sequence: CDR1 SGHAT, CDR2 FQNNGV. CDR3 in amino acids: CASSLESSAGELFF. The DNA for the CDR3 is TGTGCCAGCAGCTTAGAATCGAGTGCCGGGGAGCTGTTTTTT.

This clonotype was observed a few times. V and J are TRBV7-9 and TRBJ2-7; 9 bases agree with TRBD1. The CDR3 extends over 16 amino acids. V trimming: 3 bases; J trimming: 1 base; junction bases outside the gene matches: 7. Per germline, CDR1 SEHNR and CDR2 FQNEAQ (reference sequence). The CDR3 protein is CASSLDRGQVSYEQYF. CDR3 DNA: TGTGCCAGCAGCTTGGACAGGGGACAAGTATCCTACGAGCAGTACTTC.

This clonotype was picked up many times. V gene TRBV7-2 combines with J gene TRBJ2-7; perhaps TRBD1 as D (6 bases). The CDR3 contains 15 residues. The germline V gene has CDR1 SGHTA and CDR2 FQGNSA. Trimming removed 2 bases from V and 1 base from J, with 12 bases in between. CDR3 sequence reads: CASSLPSGQSYEQYF. CDR3 bases: TGTGCCAGCAGCTTACCCTCGGGACAATCCTACGAGCAGTACTTC.

This clonotype was counted between two and nine times. The chain joins TRBV3-1 to TRBJ1-4, with TRBD1 matching 7 bases. The CDR3 runs to 16 residues. The junction had 6 bases not matched to a gene; V was cut back by 2 bases and J by 3 bases. The germline CDR1 and CDR2 sequences are LGHDT and YNNKEL (reference sequence). The CDR3 DNA sequence: TGTGCCAGCAGCCAAATAACAGGGGCCCCTAATGAAAAACTGTTTTTT. The encoded protein is CASSQITGAPNEKLFF.

This clonotype showed up just a few times. The chain is built from TRBV20-1 and TRBJ1-6, with D perhaps TRBD1 (6 bases). Germline CDR1 reads DFQATT; CDR2 reads SNEGSKA (reference sequence). V shed 2 bases and J shed 0 bases, with 11 bases lying between them. CDR3 size: 16 residues. CDR3: CSARRQDLSYNSPLHF. The CDR3 region has the DNA TGCAGTGCTAGAAGACAGGACCTCTCCTATAATTCACCCCTCCACTTT.

This clonotype was recorded at least ten times. The CDR3 protein is CASSPRGFGTEAFF. The CDR3 nucleotides read TGTGCCAGCAGCCCCCGCGGGTTTGGTACTGAAGCTTTCTTT. The J gene is TRBJ1-1, the V gene TRBV11-1; D is uncertain. This CDR3 region has 14 residues. Germline V gene lookup returns CDR1 SGHAT and CDR2 FQDESV (reference sequence). Trimming pared 5 bases from V and 5 bases from J, leaving 15 bases between.

The sample holds many counts of this clonotype. V usage is TRBV28 and J usage is TRBJ2-1; TRBD2 matches 8 bases. CDR3 length: 14 amino acids. J gave up 6 bases and V 8 bases, and 9 bases lay outside the gene matches. Germline CDR1 is MDHEN and CDR2 is SYDVKM. The CDR3 DNA reads TGTGCCAGCTTCCCGGGCGGGGGGCTCAATGAGCAGTTCTTC. Translated, it gives CASFPGGGLNEQFF.